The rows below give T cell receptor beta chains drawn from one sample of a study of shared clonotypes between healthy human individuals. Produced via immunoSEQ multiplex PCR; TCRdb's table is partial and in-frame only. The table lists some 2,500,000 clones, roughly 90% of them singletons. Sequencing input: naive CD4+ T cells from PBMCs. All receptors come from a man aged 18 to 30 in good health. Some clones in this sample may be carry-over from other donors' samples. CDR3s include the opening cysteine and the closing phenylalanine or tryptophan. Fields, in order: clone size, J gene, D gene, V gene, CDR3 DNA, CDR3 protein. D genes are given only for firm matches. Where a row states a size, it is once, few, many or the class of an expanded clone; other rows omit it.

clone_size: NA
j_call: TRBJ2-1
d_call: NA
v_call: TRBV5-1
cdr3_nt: TGCGCCAGCAGCTTTCCCCAGGGAGGCTCCTACAATGAGCAGTTCTTC
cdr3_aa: CASSFPQGGSYNEQFF

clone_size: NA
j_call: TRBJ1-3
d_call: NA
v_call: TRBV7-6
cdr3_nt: TGTGCCAGCACTGGGAGAGACTCTGGAAACACCATATATTTT
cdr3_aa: CASTGRDSGNTIYF

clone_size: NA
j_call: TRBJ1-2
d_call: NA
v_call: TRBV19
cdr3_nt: TGTGCCAGTAGTACCCCCCGGACCCCAGCTGGCTACACCTTC
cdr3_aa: CASSTPRTPAGYTF

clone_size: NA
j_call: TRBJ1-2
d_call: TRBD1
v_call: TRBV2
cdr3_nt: TGTGCCAGCACCAGGACTGGGACAGCTACTAACTATGGCTACACCTTC
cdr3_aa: CASTRTGTATNYGYTF

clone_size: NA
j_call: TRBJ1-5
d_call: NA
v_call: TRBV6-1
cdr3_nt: TGTGCCAGCAGTGAAACTATGTCCCCTGATCAGCCCCAGCATTTT
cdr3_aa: CASSETMSPDQPQHF

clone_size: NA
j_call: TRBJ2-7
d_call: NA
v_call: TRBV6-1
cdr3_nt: TGTGCCAGCAGACGATTACAGCAAGACTCCTACGAGCAGTACTTC
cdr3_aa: CASRRLQQDSYEQYF

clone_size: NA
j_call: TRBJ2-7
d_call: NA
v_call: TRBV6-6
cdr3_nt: TGTGCCAGCAGACAGAGAAGCTCCTACGAGCAGTACTTC
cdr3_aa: CASRQRSSYEQYF

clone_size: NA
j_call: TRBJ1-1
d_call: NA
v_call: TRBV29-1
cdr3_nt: TGCAGCGTTGACACAGGGCCGAACACTGAAGCTTTCTTT
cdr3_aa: CSVDTGPNTEAFF

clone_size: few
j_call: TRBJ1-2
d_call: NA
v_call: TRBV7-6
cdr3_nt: TGTGCCAGCAGCCCCACAGGGACGGGTGGCTACACCTTC
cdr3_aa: CASSPTGTGGYTF

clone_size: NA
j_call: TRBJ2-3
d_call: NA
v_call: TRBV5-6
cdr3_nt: TGTGCCAGCAGCTTTCGTGTTGCAGATACGCAGTATTTT
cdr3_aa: CASSFRVADTQYF

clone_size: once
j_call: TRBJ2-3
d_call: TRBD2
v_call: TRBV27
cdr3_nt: TGTGCCAGCATTCGTCAGGGACGGGGCGGGAGAGGTCTGGCGGCAGATACGCAGTATTTT
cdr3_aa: CASIRQGRGGRGLAADTQYF

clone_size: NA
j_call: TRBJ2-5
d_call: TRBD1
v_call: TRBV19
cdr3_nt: TGTGCCAGCCGGCCAGGGGGCGGGGAGACCCAGTACTTC
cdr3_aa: CASRPGGGETQYF

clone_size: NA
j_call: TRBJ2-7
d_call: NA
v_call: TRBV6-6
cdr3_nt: TGTGCCAGCACCGGATTTGACGAGCAGTACTTC
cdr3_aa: CASTGFDEQYF

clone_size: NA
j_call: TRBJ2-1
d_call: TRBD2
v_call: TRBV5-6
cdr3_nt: TGTGCCAGCAGCCTACTAGCGGGTGGTAATGAGCAGTTCTTC
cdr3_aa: CASSLLAGGNEQFF

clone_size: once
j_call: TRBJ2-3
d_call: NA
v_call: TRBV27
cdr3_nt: TGTGCCAGCCTTCCCTCGGGCAGGGGTGGAGATACGCAGTATTTT
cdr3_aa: CASLPSGRGGDTQYF

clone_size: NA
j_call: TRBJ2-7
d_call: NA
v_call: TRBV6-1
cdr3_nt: TGTGCCAGCAGTGAAGGGCCGAGGAGCTCCTACGAGCAGTACTTC
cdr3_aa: CASSEGPRSSYEQYF

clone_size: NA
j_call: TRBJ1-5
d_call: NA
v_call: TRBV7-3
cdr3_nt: TGTGCCAGCAGCCCAGGGACCTATCAGCCCCAGCATTTT
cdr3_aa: CASSPGTYQPQHF

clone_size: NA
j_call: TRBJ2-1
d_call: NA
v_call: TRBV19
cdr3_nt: TGTGGCCGCCGTGGACAAGAATACAATGAGCAGTTCTTC
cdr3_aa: CGRRGQEYNEQFF

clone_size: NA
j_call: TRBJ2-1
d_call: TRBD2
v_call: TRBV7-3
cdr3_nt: TGTGCCAGCAGCGAAACACTAGCGGGGGGTGGCAATGAGCAGTTCTTC
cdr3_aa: CASSETLAGGGNEQFF

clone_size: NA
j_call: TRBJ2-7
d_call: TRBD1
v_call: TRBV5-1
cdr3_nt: TGCGCCAGCAGCATGGGACAGGGAACCAACGAGCAGTACTTC
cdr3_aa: CASSMGQGTNEQYF

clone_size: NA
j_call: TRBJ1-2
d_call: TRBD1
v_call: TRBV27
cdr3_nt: TGTGCCAGCAGTCCAACAGGGGGCGATGGCTACACCTTC
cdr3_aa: CASSPTGGDGYTF

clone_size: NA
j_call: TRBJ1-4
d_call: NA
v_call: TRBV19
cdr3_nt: TGTGCCAGTAGTATCGATCAGGGTAGTGGAAAACTGTTTTTT
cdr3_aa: CASSIDQGSGKLFF

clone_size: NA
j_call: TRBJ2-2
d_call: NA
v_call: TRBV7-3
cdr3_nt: TGTGCCAGCAGCTTCGCCCCGAACACCGGGGAGCTGTTTTTT
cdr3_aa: CASSFAPNTGELFF

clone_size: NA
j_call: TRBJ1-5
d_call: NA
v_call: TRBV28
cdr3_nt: TGTGCCATCCAACAGGAGCTGAATCAGCCCCAGCATTTT
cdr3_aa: CAIQQELNQPQHF

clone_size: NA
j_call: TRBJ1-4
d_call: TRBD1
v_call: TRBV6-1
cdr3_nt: TGTGCCAGCAGGAACAGGGGAGCTAATGAAAAACTGTTTTTT
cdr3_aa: CASRNRGANEKLFF

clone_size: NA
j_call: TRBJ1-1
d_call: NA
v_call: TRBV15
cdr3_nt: TGTGCCACCAGCAGCCGGACAGCTAACACTGAAGCTTTCTTT
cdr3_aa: CATSSRTANTEAFF

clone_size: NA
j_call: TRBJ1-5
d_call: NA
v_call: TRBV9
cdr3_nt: TGTGCCAGCAGGACCGCTAAAAGACGGGATGGGGATAGCAATCAGCCCCAGCATTTT
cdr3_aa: CASRTAKRRDGDSNQPQHF

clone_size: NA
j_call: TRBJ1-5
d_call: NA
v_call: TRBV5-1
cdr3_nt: TGCGCCAGCAGCTCCGACGGGCAAGGGGGTCAGCCCCAGCATTTT
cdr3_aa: CASSSDGQGGQPQHF

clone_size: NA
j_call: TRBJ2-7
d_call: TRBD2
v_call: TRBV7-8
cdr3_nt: TGTGCCAGCAGCTTACGCAGCGGGAGTTACGAGCAGTACTTC
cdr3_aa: CASSLRSGSYEQYF

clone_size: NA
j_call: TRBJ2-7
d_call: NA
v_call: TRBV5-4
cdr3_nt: TGTGCCAGCAGCTTGGGAGGGCGGGGCCCTTCCTACGAGCAGTACTTC
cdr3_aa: CASSLGGRGPSYEQYF

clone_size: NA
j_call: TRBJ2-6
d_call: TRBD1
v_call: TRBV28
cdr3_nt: TGTGCCAGCAGCTCCCGGACAGGGTCCGGGGCCAACGTCCTGACTTTC
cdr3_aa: CASSSRTGSGANVLTF

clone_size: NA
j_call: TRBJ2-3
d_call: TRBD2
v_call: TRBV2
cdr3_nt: TGTGCCAGCAGGCCGGGACTAAGCACAGATACGCAGTATTTT
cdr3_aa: CASRPGLSTDTQYF

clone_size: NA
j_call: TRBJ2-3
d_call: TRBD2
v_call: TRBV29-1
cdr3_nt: TGCAGCGGTGGACTAGCGGGAGTTCTCCCGGATACGCAGTATTTT
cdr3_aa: CSGGLAGVLPDTQYF

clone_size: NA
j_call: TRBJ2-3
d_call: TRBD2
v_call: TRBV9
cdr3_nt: TGTGCCAGCAGCGTACTAGCGGGTCGCACAGATACGCAGTATTTT
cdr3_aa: CASSVLAGRTDTQYF

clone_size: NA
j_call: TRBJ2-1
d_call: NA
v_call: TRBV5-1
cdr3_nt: TGCGCCAGCAGCTTGGAAAGACGCTCTTTAAATGAGCAGTTCTTC
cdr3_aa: CASSLERRSLNEQFF

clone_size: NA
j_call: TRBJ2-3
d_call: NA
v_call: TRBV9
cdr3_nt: TGTGCCAGCAGCGTAGGGAGACCCCCCGATACGCAGTATTTT
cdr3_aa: CASSVGRPPDTQYF

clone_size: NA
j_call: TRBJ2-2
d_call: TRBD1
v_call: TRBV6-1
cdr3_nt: TGTGCCAGCAGGTCACAGGGGACCACCGGGGAGCTGTTTTTT
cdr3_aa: CASRSQGTTGELFF

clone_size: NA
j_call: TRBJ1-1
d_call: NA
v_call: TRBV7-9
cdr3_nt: TGTGCCAGCAGCAGGGGGGGGCGGACCCCGAACACTGAAGCTTTCTTT
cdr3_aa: CASSRGGRTPNTEAFF

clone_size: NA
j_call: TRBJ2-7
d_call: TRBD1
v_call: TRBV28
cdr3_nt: TGTGCCAGCAGTCAGGGGACAGCCCATCAGTACTTC
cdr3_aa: CASSQGTAHQYF

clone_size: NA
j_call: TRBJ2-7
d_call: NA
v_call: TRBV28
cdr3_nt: TGTGCCAGCAGCCCGGGGGGCAGAACAATAACCTACGAGCAGTACTTC
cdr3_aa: CASSPGGRTITYEQYF

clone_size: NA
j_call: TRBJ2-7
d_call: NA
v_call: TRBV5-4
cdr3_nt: TGTGCCAGCAGCCAACTTTATCAGCACGGAGCTCAATTCGAGCAGTACTTC
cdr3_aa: CASSQLYQHGAQFEQYF